The 10 T cell receptor beta chains given below trace back to one sample, sequenced in a study of shared clonotypes between healthy human individuals. The table came from immunoSEQ multiplex PCR; TCRdb's copy has only in-frame clones and leaves some out. The table has 550,000 to 700,000 clones, 73% seen once; the top ten hold around 1.8%. The sequenced material came from memory CD4+ T cells sorted from blood. Subset reported: CD45RA-negative fraction. Receptors originate from a woman aged 25 to 39 in good health.

In this sample, this clone turned up a few times. The chain couples TRBV5-1 to TRBJ2-2, with no clear D. Germline CDR1 is SGHRS and CDR2 is YFSETQ. This CDR3 comprises 15 residues. V lost 3 bases and J 1 base, leaving 10 bases between the germline ends. In nucleotides, the CDR3 is TGCGCCAGCAGCTCTGACGGGCAGAACACCGGGGAGCTGTTTTTT. This codes for CASSSDGQNTGELFF.

The chain employs TRBV19 and TRBJ2-1; D perhaps matches TRBD1 (7 bases). The CDR3 has 15 amino acids. Germline values: CDR1 LNHDA, CDR2 SQIVND (reference sequence). Trimming pared 2 bases from V and 10 bases from J, leaving 18 bases between. The CDR3 here is CASSITPGGLYEQFF. The CDR3 nucleotides are TGTGCCAGTAGTATAACACCAGGGGGGCTTTACGAGCAGTTCTTC.

This clone has more than one count but fewer than ten. This chain links TRBV19 with TRBJ2-1, with 13 bases lining up with TRBD2. Germline loops: CDR1 LNHDA, CDR2 SQIVND (reference sequence). The J segment lost 6 bases and the V segment lost 4 bases, leaving 6 bases of the junction unmatched. The CDR3 is made up of 16 amino acids. In DNA, the CDR3 is TGTGCCAGTAGTAAACCGGGACTAGCGGGACGCAATGAGCAGTTCTTC. Translation gives CASSKPGLAGRNEQFF.

V gene TRBV11-2 combines with J gene TRBJ2-7; D might be TRBD1 (5 bases). The CDR3 spans 11 residues. Germline V gene sequence: CDR1 SGHAT, CDR2 FQNNGV. Trimming stripped 1 base from V and 12 bases from J, with 10 bases between. CDR3 amino acids: CASSLGPDRYF. CDR3 DNA: TGTGCCAGCAGCTTAGGGCCAGACAGGTACTTC.

Remarks on this clone: The same CDR3 is also encoded by other DNA sequences in this sample. The chain combines TRBV2 with TRBJ2-5; 7 nucleotides agree with TRBD2. Trimming cost V 7 bases and J 2 bases; bases outside gene matches: 7. Germline V lookup: CDR1 SNHLY, CDR2 FYNNEI. The CDR3 length is 14 residues. CDR3 nucleotides: TGTGCCAGCACTCAGACTAGCTGGCAAGAGACCCAGTACTTC. Its protein is CASTQTSWQETQYF.

The rearrangement joins TRBV27 to TRBJ2-5, with a possible D match to TRBD2 (6 bases). The germline V gene has CDR1 MNHEY and CDR2 SMNVEV (reference sequence). The CDR3 loop spans 15 amino acids. Trimming left V 2 bases short and J 5 bases short, with 15 bases between. For the CDR3, the DNA is TGTGCCAGCAGTTTACAGTGGGGGACTGGGGAGACCCAGTACTTC. Protein product: CASSLQWGTGETQYF.

The count of this clone is one. The rearrangement joins TRBV9 to TRBJ2-7, with no clear D. The CDR3 spans 14 residues. The germline V and J ends were trimmed by 1 base and 0 bases, with 8 bases remaining between them. Germline CDR1 reads SGDLS; CDR2 reads YYNGEE. CDR3 region: CASSVTLSSYEQYF. For the CDR3, the DNA is TGTGCCAGCAGCGTAACCCTTTCCTCCTACGAGCAGTACTTC.

This clone was observed once. The chain links TRBV6-1 to TRBJ1-1, with 7 bases identical to TRBD1. The CDR3 has 13 amino acids. From germline, CDR1 is MNHNS and CDR2 SASEGT. J was trimmed by 4 bases and V by 4 bases; bases with no gene match: 3. The chain's CDR3 is CASSGAGGTEAFF. CDR3 nucleotides: TGTGCCAGCAGTGGGGCAGGGGGCACTGAAGCTTTCTTT.

The chain joins TRBV5-4 to TRBJ1-2, with 7 bases matching TRBD1. Germline CDR1 and CDR2: SGHNT and YYREEE (reference sequence). There are 14 residues in the CDR3. The trim removed 3 bases at V and 3 bases at J, leaving 5 bases unmatched. CDR3 in DNA: TGTGCCAGCAGCTGGACAGGTTTGGACTATGGCTACACCTTC. Translating it yields CASSWTGLDYGYTF.

This clone has ten or more counts. The sample carries other DNA sequences with the same CDR3. The J gene is TRBJ1-6, the V gene TRBV6-5; 8 bases align to TRBD1. V lost 6 bases to trimming and J lost 10 bases; unmatched junction nucleotides: 8. Germline CDR1 reads MNHEY; CDR2 reads SVGAGI. The CDR3 has 14 amino acids. The CDR3 sequence: CASSLGQGGSPLHF. The CDR3 DNA is TGTGCCAGCAGCCTCGGACAGGGCGGCTCACCCCTCCACTTT.